Listed below are T cell receptor beta chains from one sample, sequenced in a study of CD8+ T cells in alopecia areata. Clones were read by immunoSEQ multiplex PCR, and TCRdb kept only the in-frame ones, dropping some. Here the sample spans 100,000 to 150,000 clones, around 50% being singletons. The sample was NKG2D-low CD8+ T cells sorted from blood. The receptors here all came from a human donor with alopecia areata. The CDR3 runs from the conserved cysteine through the conserved F or W. Fields, in order: clone size, D gene, V gene, J gene, CDR3 DNA, CDR3 protein. D genes are given only for firm matches. Part of the rows lack a size; the others show once, few, many or a class for expanded clones.

abundance: NA
d_gene: NA
v_gene: TRBV29-1
j_gene: TRBJ1-1
CDR3nt: TGCAGCGCCCTGGGACGGGAGAACACTGAAGCTTTCTTT
CDR3aa: CSALGRENTEAFF

abundance: few
d_gene: NA
v_gene: TRBV4-1
j_gene: TRBJ2-1
CDR3nt: TGCGCCAGCAGCCTCCTCGTAGGGGATGAGCAGTTCTTC
CDR3aa: CASSLLVGDEQFF

abundance: NA
d_gene: NA
v_gene: TRBV28
j_gene: TRBJ2-3
CDR3nt: TGTGCCAGCAGCCAGGGATACACAGATACGCAGTATTTT
CDR3aa: CASSQGYTDTQYF

abundance: few
d_gene: NA
v_gene: TRBV29-1
j_gene: TRBJ2-7
CDR3nt: TGCAGCGTTGTCGGCCCGAGGTCCTACGAGCAGTACTTC
CDR3aa: CSVVGPRSYEQYF

abundance: NA
d_gene: NA
v_gene: TRBV7-9
j_gene: TRBJ2-5
CDR3nt: TGTGCCAGCAGCCTACTCGAGACCCAGTACTTC
CDR3aa: CASSLLETQYF

abundance: NA
d_gene: NA
v_gene: TRBV14
j_gene: TRBJ1-6
CDR3nt: TGTGCCAGCAGCCAATCACCAGGGAGCGATTCACCCCTCCACTTT
CDR3aa: CASSQSPGSDSPLHF

abundance: NA
d_gene: NA
v_gene: TRBV29-1
j_gene: TRBJ2-5
CDR3nt: TGCAGCGGGGCAGAGCCAGGGGAATGGCCAGGGACCCAGTACTTC
CDR3aa: CSGAEPGEWPGTQYF

abundance: NA
d_gene: NA
v_gene: TRBV5-6
j_gene: TRBJ2-7
CDR3nt: TGTGCCAGCAGCTTGGGCTACGAGCAGTACTTC
CDR3aa: CASSLGYEQYF

abundance: once
d_gene: TRBD1
v_gene: TRBV11-2
j_gene: TRBJ2-1
CDR3nt: TGTGCCAGCAGCGCCCGGGACAGGGGAGAGAATGAGCAGTTCTTC
CDR3aa: CASSARDRGENEQFF

abundance: NA
d_gene: NA
v_gene: TRBV28
j_gene: TRBJ2-1
CDR3nt: TGTGCCAGCAGTTCTTTGACTGTTGAGCAGTTCTTC
CDR3aa: CASSSLTVEQFF

abundance: NA
d_gene: TRBD2
v_gene: TRBV29-1
j_gene: TRBJ2-1
CDR3nt: TGCAGCGTTCCCCGGGGAGGGCTAAATGAGCAGTTCTTC
CDR3aa: CSVPRGGLNEQFF

abundance: NA
d_gene: NA
v_gene: TRBV4-1
j_gene: TRBJ2-5
CDR3nt: TGCGCCAGCTCGGGCATAGAGGAGACCCAGTACTTC
CDR3aa: CASSGIEETQYF

abundance: NA
d_gene: NA
v_gene: TRBV9
j_gene: TRBJ2-5
CDR3nt: TGTGCCAGCAGCCCCCGCTCGGGGTCGGGAGAGACCCAGTACTTC
CDR3aa: CASSPRSGSGETQYF

abundance: NA
d_gene: TRBD1
v_gene: TRBV6-5
j_gene: TRBJ2-7
CDR3nt: TGTGCCAGCAGTTACGGGACAGGGGTCGAGCAGTACTTC
CDR3aa: CASSYGTGVEQYF

abundance: NA
d_gene: TRBD1
v_gene: TRBV29-1
j_gene: TRBJ2-7
CDR3nt: TGCAGCGTTGATGGGGGACAGCTCTACGAGCAGTACTTC
CDR3aa: CSVDGGQLYEQYF

abundance: few
d_gene: NA
v_gene: TRBV29-1
j_gene: TRBJ1-1
CDR3nt: TGCAGCGTTGAAGATCTTGAGGGAGAGAACACTGAAGCTTTCTTT
CDR3aa: CSVEDLEGENTEAFF

abundance: NA
d_gene: TRBD2
v_gene: TRBV6-5
j_gene: TRBJ2-1
CDR3nt: TGTGCCAGCAGTTACCCGACTAGCGGGATCGTGGAGCAGTTCTTC
CDR3aa: CASSYPTSGIVEQFF

abundance: NA
d_gene: NA
v_gene: TRBV27
j_gene: TRBJ1-1
CDR3nt: TGTGCCAGCTGGGTGGGGGGGAACACTGAAGCTTTCTTT
CDR3aa: CASWVGGNTEAFF

abundance: NA
d_gene: NA
v_gene: TRBV30
j_gene: TRBJ1-5
CDR3nt: TGTGCCTGGAGTGGGGTTTCAGGGCTAGGGAATCAGCCCCAGCATTTT
CDR3aa: CAWSGVSGLGNQPQHF

abundance: NA
d_gene: TRBD1
v_gene: TRBV27
j_gene: TRBJ2-7
CDR3nt: TGTGCCAGCAGTCTCGTACAGGGGGACGAGCAGTACTTC
CDR3aa: CASSLVQGDEQYF

abundance: few
d_gene: NA
v_gene: TRBV30
j_gene: TRBJ2-3
CDR3nt: TGTGCCTGGGAGGGAGATACGCAGTATTTT
CDR3aa: CAWEGDTQYF

abundance: few
d_gene: NA
v_gene: TRBV29-1
j_gene: TRBJ2-7
CDR3nt: TGCAGCGTTGAAGATCTAGGGTCCTACGAGCAGTACTTC
CDR3aa: CSVEDLGSYEQYF

abundance: once
d_gene: NA
v_gene: TRBV27
j_gene: TRBJ1-2
CDR3nt: TGTGCCAGCAGTGCTCGGAACGGGTATGGCTACACCTTC
CDR3aa: CASSARNGYGYTF

abundance: NA
d_gene: NA
v_gene: TRBV27
j_gene: TRBJ1-2
CDR3nt: TGTGCCAGCAGTGTAGCATTCGGGTACGGCTACACCTTC
CDR3aa: CASSVAFGYGYTF

abundance: NA
d_gene: TRBD1
v_gene: TRBV29-1
j_gene: TRBJ1-2
CDR3nt: TGCAGCGTGGAGACAGGGTTACGCTATGGCTACACCTTC
CDR3aa: CSVETGLRYGYTF

abundance: NA
d_gene: NA
v_gene: TRBV29-1
j_gene: TRBJ2-7
CDR3nt: TGCAGCGTGGCCGGACCCTTCAGAACCTACGAGCAGTACTTC
CDR3aa: CSVAGPFRTYEQYF

abundance: NA
d_gene: TRBD1
v_gene: TRBV5-4
j_gene: TRBJ1-4
CDR3nt: TGTGCCAGCAGCCCGGGACAGGCCGATAATGAAAAACTGTTTTTT
CDR3aa: CASSPGQADNEKLFF

abundance: NA
d_gene: TRBD2
v_gene: TRBV5-6
j_gene: TRBJ2-7
CDR3nt: TGTGCCAGCAGCCTCGGTCTAGCGGGAGGGCTGCAGTACTTC
CDR3aa: CASSLGLAGGLQYF

abundance: NA
d_gene: TRBD2
v_gene: TRBV2
j_gene: TRBJ2-5
CDR3nt: TGTGCCAGCAAGGTGATAGCGGGGGTTAAAGAGACCCAGTACTTC
CDR3aa: CASKVIAGVKETQYF

abundance: NA
d_gene: NA
v_gene: TRBV29-1
j_gene: TRBJ1-4
CDR3nt: TGCAGCGTGCAGGGTCTTCCAACTAATGAAAAACTGTTTTTT
CDR3aa: CSVQGLPTNEKLFF

abundance: once
d_gene: NA
v_gene: TRBV7-3
j_gene: TRBJ1-1
CDR3nt: TGTGCCAGCAGCGCCGAATTGAACACTGAAGCTTTCTTT
CDR3aa: CASSAELNTEAFF

abundance: NA
d_gene: TRBD1
v_gene: TRBV27
j_gene: TRBJ2-7
CDR3nt: TGTGCCAGCAGTCCCCAGGGGGACGAGCAGTACTTC
CDR3aa: CASSPQGDEQYF

abundance: once
d_gene: NA
v_gene: TRBV5-1
j_gene: TRBJ2-1
CDR3nt: TGCGCCAGCTCAGAAAGGGGCAATGAGCAGTTCTTC
CDR3aa: CASSERGNEQFF

abundance: NA
d_gene: NA
v_gene: TRBV5-6
j_gene: TRBJ2-2
CDR3nt: TGTGCCAGCAGCGTGCAGGGAGGGGAGCTGTTTTTT
CDR3aa: CASSVQGGELFF

abundance: once
d_gene: NA
v_gene: TRBV6-6
j_gene: TRBJ2-1
CDR3nt: TGTGCCAGCAGATCGATCGAGGGGTCATACAATGAGCAGTTCTTC
CDR3aa: CASRSIEGSYNEQFF

abundance: NA
d_gene: TRBD1
v_gene: TRBV27
j_gene: TRBJ2-7
CDR3nt: TGTGCCATCGGACGACAGGGGCCTACCTACGAGCAGTACTTC
CDR3aa: CAIGRQGPTYEQYF

abundance: NA
d_gene: NA
v_gene: TRBV5-4
j_gene: TRBJ2-3
CDR3nt: TGTGCCAGCAGCTTGGGGCCCCCCACAGATACGCAGTATTTT
CDR3aa: CASSLGPPTDTQYF

abundance: few
d_gene: TRBD2
v_gene: TRBV28
j_gene: TRBJ2-3
CDR3nt: TGTGCCAGCAGTGACACTAGCGGGGCGACAGATACGCAGTATTTT
CDR3aa: CASSDTSGATDTQYF

abundance: few
d_gene: NA
v_gene: TRBV28
j_gene: TRBJ2-5
CDR3nt: TGTGCCACCACTGAGTCCGAGGGCCAAGAGACCCAGTACTTC
CDR3aa: CATTESEGQETQYF

abundance: NA
d_gene: NA
v_gene: TRBV29-1
j_gene: TRBJ1-2
CDR3nt: TGCAGCGTTGAGAACCAGGGACCGAGGGGCTACACCTTC
CDR3aa: CSVENQGPRGYTF

abundance: NA
d_gene: NA
v_gene: TRBV20-1
j_gene: TRBJ2-7
CDR3nt: TGCAGTGCTAGAGAGTCCTACGAGCAGTACTTC
CDR3aa: CSARESYEQYF

abundance: NA
d_gene: NA
v_gene: TRBV30
j_gene: TRBJ1-1
CDR3nt: TGTGCCTGGAGTGTAGACCTTGGGTGGGGGACTGAAGCTTTCTTT
CDR3aa: CAWSVDLGWGTEAFF

abundance: NA
d_gene: TRBD1
v_gene: TRBV5-1
j_gene: TRBJ2-3
CDR3nt: TGCGCCAGCAGCTTGGCCATTGGACAGGGGGTCACAGATACGCAGTATTTT
CDR3aa: CASSLAIGQGVTDTQYF

abundance: few
d_gene: NA
v_gene: TRBV6-5
j_gene: TRBJ2-3
CDR3nt: TGTGCCAGCAGTCCCCTGGGGGCCCACACAGATACGCAGTATTTT
CDR3aa: CASSPLGAHTDTQYF

abundance: NA
d_gene: NA
v_gene: TRBV30
j_gene: TRBJ2-1
CDR3nt: TGTGCCTACCCGAAGAACAATGAGCAGTTCTTC
CDR3aa: CAYPKNNEQFF

abundance: NA
d_gene: NA
v_gene: TRBV7-9
j_gene: TRBJ1-6
CDR3nt: TGTGCCAGCAGCTTTTTTGATTCACCCCTCCACTTT
CDR3aa: CASSFFDSPLHF

abundance: NA
d_gene: NA
v_gene: TRBV29-1
j_gene: TRBJ2-1
CDR3nt: TGCAGCGTTGGGACGGACAATGAGCAGTTCTTC
CDR3aa: CSVGTDNEQFF

abundance: NA
d_gene: NA
v_gene: TRBV27
j_gene: TRBJ2-7
CDR3nt: TGTGCCAGCAGTTTATCGGGACACTCAAGCTCCTACGAGCAGTACTTC
CDR3aa: CASSLSGHSSSYEQYF

abundance: NA
d_gene: TRBD1
v_gene: TRBV29-1
j_gene: TRBJ1-2
CDR3nt: TGCAGCGTTCCTTTCCGGACAGGGAGCAACTATGGCTACACCTTC
CDR3aa: CSVPFRTGSNYGYTF

abundance: NA
d_gene: NA
v_gene: TRBV7-2
j_gene: TRBJ2-7
CDR3nt: TGTGCCAGCAGTTTAGAGCCAGGGACGGGGTTCGAGCAGTACTTC
CDR3aa: CASSLEPGTGFEQYF

abundance: NA
d_gene: TRBD1
v_gene: TRBV6-5
j_gene: TRBJ1-5
CDR3nt: TGTGCCAGCAGGGGACAGAGCAATCAGCCCCAGCATTTT
CDR3aa: CASRGQSNQPQHF

abundance: NA
d_gene: NA
v_gene: TRBV28
j_gene: TRBJ2-1
CDR3nt: TGTGCCAGCAGTTCCCTCTCTACTCTTCAGGGTTATGAGCAGTTCTTC
CDR3aa: CASSSLSTLQGYEQFF

abundance: NA
d_gene: NA
v_gene: TRBV9
j_gene: TRBJ2-7
CDR3nt: TGTGCCAGCAGCGCCGGAGGGAGCTCCTACGAGCAGTACTTC
CDR3aa: CASSAGGSSYEQYF

abundance: NA
d_gene: NA
v_gene: TRBV29-1
j_gene: TRBJ2-2
CDR3nt: TGCAGCGTTTACGGATCTGAGACCGGGGAGCTGTTTTTT
CDR3aa: CSVYGSETGELFF

abundance: few
d_gene: TRBD2
v_gene: TRBV19
j_gene: TRBJ2-3
CDR3nt: TGTGCCAGTAGTAAGAGGCTAGCGGGGGAGACTAGCACAGATACGCAGTATTTT
CDR3aa: CASSKRLAGETSTDTQYF